The 21 T cell receptor beta chains given below trace back to one sample, sequenced in a study of OX40 agonist ivuxolimab in advanced cancers. Method: immunoSEQ multiplex PCR; TCRdb's copy keeps in-frame clones and lacks some. The data contain 39,000 or so clones, 86% of them singletons. The source material was CD4+ or CD8+ T cells sorted from blood, sampled in a trial of the OX40 agonist ivuxolimab. The receptors stem from an adult with an advanced solid tumor such as melanoma, head and neck, liver or kidney cancer.

The chain is built from TRBV2 and TRBJ1-5; a possible D gene is TRBD1 (6 bases). Trimming shortened V by 2 bases and J by 1 base, and 12 bases separated the two germline ends. Germline CDR1 is SNHLY and CDR2 is FYNNEI. This CDR3 contains 16 residues. CDR3 coding DNA: TGTGCCAGCAGTGAAATTGGGGGGCCCAGCAATCAGCCCCAGCATTTT. Translation gives CASSEIGGPSNQPQHF.

This clone has only one observation. The chain combines TRBV28 with TRBJ2-5; tentatively, D is TRBD2 (6 bases). V lost 7 bases and J lost 1, with 10 bases in between. Germline V lookup: CDR1 MDHEN, CDR2 SYDVKM. CDR3 length: 13 residues. The CDR3 reads CASTWDFQETQYF. DNA for the CDR3: TGTGCCAGCACCTGGGACTTCCAAGAGACCCAGTACTTC.

This clone was seen just once. The genes are TRBV5-1 and TRBJ1-1; TRBD1 aligns across 8 bases. The trim removed 4 bases at V and 1 base at J, leaving 12 bases unmatched. The CDR3 totals 17 residues. Germline CDR1 SGHRS, CDR2 YFSETQ. As DNA, the CDR3 is TGCGCCAGCAGCCCGGATTACCGACAGGGGCAGAACACTGAAGCTTTCTTT. It is translated as CASSPDYRQGQNTEAFF. Together with reference TRBV5-1 and TRBJ1-1, the CDR3 gives the full variable domain: KAGVTQTPRYLIKTRGQQVTLSCSPISGHRSVSWYQQTPGQGLQFLFEYFSETQRNKGNFPGRFSGRQFSNSRSEMNVSTLELGDSALYLCASSPDYRQGQNTEAFFGQGTRLTVV.

The V and J genes are TRBV5-1 and TRBJ2-7, with D tentatively TRBD1 (5 bases). CDR1 SGHRS and CDR2 YFSETQ come from the germline V gene. The CDR3 consists of 14 residues. V was trimmed by 3 bases and J by 5 bases, leaving 15 bases between them. The CDR3 nucleotides are TGCGCCAGCAGCTCGAAAGACAGTTCGCACGAGCAGTACTTC. It translates to CASSSKDSSHEQYF.

This chain links TRBV10-2 with TRBJ1-1; no reliable D call. Between the trimmed V and J ends, which lost 3 bases and 6 bases, there was a span of 14 bases. The CDR3 loop spans 14 amino acids. Germline V gene data show CDR1 as WSHSY and CDR2 as SAAADI. The chain's CDR3 is CASSDLRGFSEAFF. DNA for the CDR3: TGCGCCAGCAGTGATCTTCGAGGGTTTTCTGAAGCTTTCTTT.

The rearrangement links TRBV4-3 to TRBJ2-6, with a tentative D call TRBD2 (7 bases). Looked up from germline, CDR1 is LGHNA and CDR2 is YSLEER. The CDR3 covers 17 residues. V lost 3 bases and J 4 bases, leaving 16 bases between the germline ends. Here the CDR3 reads CASSQARGGAGANVLTF. The CDR3, as DNA: TGCGCCAGCAGCCAGGCGAGGGGGGGGGCGGGGGCCAACGTCCTGACTTTC.

The chain employs TRBV19 and TRBJ1-2; 9 bases agree with TRBD1. CDR3 length: 13 amino acids. Germline CDR1 reads LNHDA; CDR2 reads SQIVND (reference sequence). After removal of 5 bases from V and 5 bases from J, the junction contained 3 bases not matched to a gene. The CDR3 loop reads CASSAGTGYGYTF. CDR3 DNA: TGTGCCAGTAGTGCCGGGACAGGGTATGGCTACACCTTC.

This clone was counted between two and nine times. The chain carries TRBV5-1 and TRBJ2-7; a weak D match, TRBD2 (5 bases). CDR1 is SGHRS, CDR2 YFSETQ, per germline. This CDR3 comprises 12 residues. Trimming pared 5 bases from V and 5 bases from J, leaving 11 bases between. This CDR3 reads CASSHRENEQYF. The CDR3 region has the DNA TGCGCCAGCAGTCATAGGGAGAACGAGCAGTACTTC.

The sample holds one count of this clone. This chain uses TRBV5-5 with TRBJ2-3, with TRBD1 matching 8 bases. The CDR3 spans 16 residues. Germline V gene sequence: CDR1 SGHKS, CDR2 YYEKEE (reference sequence). After removal of 3 bases from V and 1 base from J, the junction contained 7 bases not matched to a gene. CDR3 nucleotide sequence: TGTGCCAGCAGCTGGGGACAGGAGCCTGGCACAGATACGCAGTATTTT. Its translation: CASSWGQEPGTDTQYF.

This chain uses TRBV15 with TRBJ1-1, with 7 bases matching TRBD1. J lost 4 bases, V lost 2 bases, and 7 bases had no gene match. Germline-derived CDR1 and CDR2 are LNHNV and YYDKDF (reference sequence). CDR3 length equals 15 residues. The CDR3 sequence is CATSRTRGWGTEAFF. Here the CDR3 DNA reads TGTGCCACCAGCAGAACCAGGGGGTGGGGCACTGAAGCTTTCTTT.

Turning to this clone: The same CDR3 arises from other DNA sequences in this sample as well. The chain links TRBV7-9 to TRBJ2-4; possibly TRBD2 for D (6 bases). This CDR3 spans 14 amino acids. V dropped 3 bases and J dropped 0 bases, with 6 bases sitting between them. Per germline, CDR1 SEHNR and CDR2 FQNEAQ (reference sequence). In DNA, the CDR3 is TGTGCCAGCAGCTTGGGACTAGCCAAAAACATTCAGTACTTC. Amino acid sequence: CASSLGLAKNIQYF.

The chain carries TRBV4-1 and TRBJ1-5; D is perhaps TRBD1 (5 bases). CDR3 length equals 14 residues. Germline CDR1 and CDR2: MGHRA and YSYEKL. With 1 base removed from V and 6 bases from J, the gap between germline ends came to 10 bases. The CDR3: CASSQVIGAQPQHF. The CDR3 coding sequence is TGCGCCAGCAGCCAAGTGATAGGGGCTCAGCCCCAGCATTTT.

The chain couples TRBV9 to TRBJ2-2; D remains unclear. Deletions cut 2 bases from V and 6 bases from J, with 8 bases between. This CDR3 contains 13 residues. Germline V gene data show CDR1 as SGDLS and CDR2 as YYNGEE. The CDR3, as DNA: TGTGCCAGCAGCGTCGGGCGATCCGGGGAGCTGTTTTTT. Translation: CASSVGRSGELFF.

This rearrangement joins TRBV6-5 to TRBJ2-2, with a weak D call TRBD2 (5 bases). Deletions cut 2 bases from V and 0 bases from J, with 10 bases between. There are 16 residues in the CDR3. Germline values: CDR1 MNHEY, CDR2 SVGAGI. The DNA for the CDR3 is TGTGCCAGCAGTTACGCCTCCGGGACGAACACCGGGGAGCTGTTTTTT. Translation gives CASSYASGTNTGELFF.

This clone was detected only once. This chain uses TRBV7-9 with TRBJ1-4; 10 nucleotides match TRBD1. The CDR3 extends over 15 amino acids. Germline V gene lookup returns CDR1 SEHNR and CDR2 FQNEAQ (reference sequence). V trimming: 5 bases; J trimming: 6 bases; junction bases outside the gene matches: 6. CDR3 nucleotide sequence: TGTGCCAGCAGCCCCAGGGACAGGGGCGATGAAAAACTGTTTTTT. Translation gives CASSPRDRGDEKLFF.

This rearrangement joins TRBV27 to TRBJ2-4; the match to TRBD2 covers 11 bases. J gave up 3 bases and V 6 bases, and 16 bases lay outside the gene matches. This CDR3 has 19 residues. Germline loops: CDR1 MNHEY, CDR2 SMNVEV (reference sequence). CDR3 amino acids: CASRPLVAGGPNGKNIQYF. The DNA of the CDR3 is TGTGCCAGCAGACCCCTGGTAGCGGGAGGGCCTAACGGCAAAAACATTCAGTACTTC.

The chain links TRBV11-2 to TRBJ2-7, with no clear D. Germline CDR1 and CDR2: SGHAT and FQNNGV. The CDR3 consists of 12 residues. Trimming left V 1 base short and J 3 bases short, with 4 bases between. The DNA of the CDR3 is TGTGCCAGCAGCTTAGGCTACTACGAGCAGTACTTC. Translated, it gives CASSLGYYEQYF.

This chain links TRBV7-8 with TRBJ1-1; a possible D gene is TRBD1 (5 bases). This CDR3 comprises 13 residues. Trimming removed 2 bases from V and 3 bases from J, with 7 bases in between. Germline CDR1 is SGHVS and CDR2 is FQNEAQ. Here the CDR3 reads CASSLTGYTEAFF. Here the CDR3 DNA reads TGTGCCAGCAGCTTAACAGGTTACACTGAAGCTTTCTTT.

The chain combines TRBV12-5 with TRBJ2-7; no reliable D call. The germline gives CDR1 LGHNT, CDR2 FRNRAP. The CDR3 sequence is 14 residues long. Trimming shortened V by 7 bases and J by 6 bases, and 19 bases separated the two germline ends. The CDR3 loop is CASAEVATRSEQYF. The CDR3 DNA reads TGTGCTAGTGCCGAGGTAGCAACCCGTTCCGAGCAGTACTTC. The whole variable domain, remainder taken from reference TRBV12-5 and TRBJ2-7, is DARVTQTPRHKVTEMGQEVTMRCQPILGHNTVFWYRQTMMQGLELLAYFRNRAPLDDSGMPKDRFSAEMPDATLATLKIQPSEPRDSAVYFCASAEVATRSEQYFGPGTRLTVT.

This clone was seen once. The chain links TRBV27 to TRBJ2-1; possible D gene TRBD2, 6 bases. V was clipped by 8 bases and J by 3 bases, with 14 bases between them. There are 14 residues in the CDR3. In germline, CDR1 is MNHEY, CDR2 SMNVEV (reference sequence). CDR3 amino acids: CASRVGSGYNEQFF. The CDR3 DNA sequence: TGTGCCAGCCGGGTCGGGAGCGGCTACAATGAGCAGTTCTTC.

The chain links TRBV7-9 to TRBJ2-1; TRBD1 agrees at 8 bases. The CDR3 runs 18 residues. Germline V CDR1 and CDR2: SEHNR, FQNEAQ (reference sequence). J gave up 8 bases and V 2 bases, and 17 bases lay outside the gene matches. The CDR3 bases are TGTGCCAGCAGCTTACCCTCCGGGACAGGAGCCTTGACGGATGAGCAGTTCTTC. This translates into CASSLPSGTGALTDEQFF.